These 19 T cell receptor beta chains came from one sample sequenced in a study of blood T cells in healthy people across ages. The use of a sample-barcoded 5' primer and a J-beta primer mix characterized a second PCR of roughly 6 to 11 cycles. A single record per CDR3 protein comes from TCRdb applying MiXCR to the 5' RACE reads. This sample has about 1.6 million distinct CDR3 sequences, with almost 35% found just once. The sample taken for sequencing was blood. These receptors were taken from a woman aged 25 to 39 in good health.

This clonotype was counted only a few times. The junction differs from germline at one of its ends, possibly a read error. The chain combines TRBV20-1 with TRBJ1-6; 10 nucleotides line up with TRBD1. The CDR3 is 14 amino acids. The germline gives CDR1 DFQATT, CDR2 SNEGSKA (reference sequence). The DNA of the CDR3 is TGCAGTGCCAGACAGGGGGCCGATAATTCATCCCTCCACTTT. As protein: CSARQGADNSSLHF.

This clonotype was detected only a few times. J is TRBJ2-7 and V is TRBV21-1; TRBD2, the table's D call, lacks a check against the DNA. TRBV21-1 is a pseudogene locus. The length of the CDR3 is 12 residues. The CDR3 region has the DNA TGTCGTAGTAGCGGGAGATCCTACGAGCAGTACTTC. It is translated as CRSSGRSYEQYF.

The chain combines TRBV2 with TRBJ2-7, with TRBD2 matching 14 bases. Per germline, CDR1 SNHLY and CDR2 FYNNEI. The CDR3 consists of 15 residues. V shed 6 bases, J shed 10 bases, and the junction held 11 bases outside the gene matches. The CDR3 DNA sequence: TGTGCCAGCAGGATCGAAGGGACTAGCGGGAGAAGCCAGTACTTC. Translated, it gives CASRIEGTSGRSQYF.

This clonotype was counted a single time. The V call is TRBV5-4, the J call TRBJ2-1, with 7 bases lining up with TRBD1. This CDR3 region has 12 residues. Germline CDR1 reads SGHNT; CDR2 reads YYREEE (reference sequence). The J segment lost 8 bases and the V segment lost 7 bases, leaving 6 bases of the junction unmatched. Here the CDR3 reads CASQGDYDEQFF. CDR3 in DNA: TGTGCCAGCCAGGGGGATTACGATGAGCAGTTCTTC.

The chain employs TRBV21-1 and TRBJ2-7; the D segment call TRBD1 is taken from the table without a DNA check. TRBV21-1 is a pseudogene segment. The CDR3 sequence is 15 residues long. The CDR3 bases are TGTGCCAGCAAGACCCTCCGGGAGCCAAGTCGCGAGCAGTACTTC. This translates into CASKTLREPSREQYF.

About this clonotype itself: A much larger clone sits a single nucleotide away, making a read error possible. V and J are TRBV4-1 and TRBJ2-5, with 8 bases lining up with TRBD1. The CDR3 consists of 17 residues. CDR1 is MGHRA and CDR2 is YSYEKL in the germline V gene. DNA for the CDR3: TGCGCCAGCAGCCAAGATAAGATGCAGGGGGCTCAAGGGACCCAGTACTTC. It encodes CASSQDKMQGAQGTQYF.

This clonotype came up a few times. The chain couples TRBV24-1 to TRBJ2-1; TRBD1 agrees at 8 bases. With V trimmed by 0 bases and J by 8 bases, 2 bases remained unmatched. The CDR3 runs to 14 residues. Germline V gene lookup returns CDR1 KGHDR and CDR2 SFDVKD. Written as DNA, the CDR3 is TGTGCCACCAGTGATTTGTCACAGGGGGATGAGCAGTTCTTC. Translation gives CATSDLSQGDEQFF.

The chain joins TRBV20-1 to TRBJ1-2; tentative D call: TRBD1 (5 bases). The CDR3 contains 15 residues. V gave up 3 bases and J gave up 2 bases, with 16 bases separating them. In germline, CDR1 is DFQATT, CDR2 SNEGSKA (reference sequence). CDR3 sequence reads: CSASPEQATNYGYTF. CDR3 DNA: TGCAGTGCTAGCCCTGAACAGGCGACGAACTATGGCTACACCTTC.

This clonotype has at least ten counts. The CDR3 here is CSVEVGGGETQYF. CDR3 nucleotide sequence: TGCAGCGTTGAAGTTGGGGGAGGGGAGACCCAGTACTTC. The chain joins TRBV29-1 to TRBJ2-5, with TRBD2 matching over 7 bases. CDR3 length: 13 residues. CDR1 and CDR2 (germline): SQVTM, ANQGSEA. The V and J ends lost 1 base and 5 bases, in that order; junction bases with no gene match: 4. Combining the CDR3 with reference TRBV29-1 and TRBJ2-5 gives the whole variable domain SAVISQKPSRDICQRGTSLTIQCQVDSQVTMMFWYRQQPGQSLTLIATANQGSEATYESGFVIDKFPISRPNLTFSTLTVSNMSPEDSSIYLCSVEVGGGETQYFGPGTRLLVL.

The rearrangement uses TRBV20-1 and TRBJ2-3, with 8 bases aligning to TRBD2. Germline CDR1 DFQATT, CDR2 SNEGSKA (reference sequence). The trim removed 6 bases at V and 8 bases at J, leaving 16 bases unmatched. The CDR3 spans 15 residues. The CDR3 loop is CSAVAAGGGRGTQYF. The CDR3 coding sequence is TGCAGTGCCGTAGCCGCGGGGGGCGGGCGCGGTACGCAGTATTTT.

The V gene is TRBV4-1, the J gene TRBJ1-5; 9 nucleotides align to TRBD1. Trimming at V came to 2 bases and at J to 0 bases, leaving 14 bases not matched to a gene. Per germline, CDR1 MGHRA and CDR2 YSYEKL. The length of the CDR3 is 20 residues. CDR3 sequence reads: CASSQKAGTGPFVSNQPQHF. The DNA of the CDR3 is TGCGCCAGCAGCCAAAAGGCCGGGACAGGGCCTTTCGTTAGCAATCAGCCCCAGCATTTT.

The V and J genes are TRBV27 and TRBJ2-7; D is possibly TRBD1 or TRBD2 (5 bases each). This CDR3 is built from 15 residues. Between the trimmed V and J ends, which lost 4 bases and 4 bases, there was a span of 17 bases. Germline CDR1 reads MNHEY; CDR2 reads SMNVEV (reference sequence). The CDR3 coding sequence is TGTGCCAGCAGTTCTCCCTACGGGACCGTTTACGAGCAGTACTTC. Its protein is CASSSPYGTVYEQYF.

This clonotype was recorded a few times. CDR3 sequence: CASSPVGGPPKQYF. CDR3 coding DNA: TGTGCCAGCAGCCCCGTTGGCGGGCCTCCCAAGCAGTACTTC. The chain links TRBV11-2 to TRBJ2-7; possibly TRBD2 for D (5 bases). In germline, CDR1 is SGHAT, CDR2 FQNNGV. The CDR3 contains 14 residues. With 5 bases removed from V and 8 bases from J, the gap between germline ends came to 19 bases.

DNA of the CDR3: TGTGCCAGCAGTCCCGGGACAGGGGCGGGCACTGAAGCTTTCTTT. It specifies CASSPGTGAGTEAFF. The V and J genes are TRBV5-6 and TRBJ1-1; TRBD1 agrees at 10 bases. Unmatched junction bases numbered 8, after V lost 5 bases and J lost 4 bases. The length of the CDR3 is 15 residues. Per germline, CDR1 SGHDT and CDR2 YYEEEE.

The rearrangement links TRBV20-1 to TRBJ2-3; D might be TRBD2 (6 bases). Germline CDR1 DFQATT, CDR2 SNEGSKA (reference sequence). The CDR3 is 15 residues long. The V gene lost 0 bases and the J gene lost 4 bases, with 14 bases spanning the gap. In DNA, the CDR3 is TGCAGTGCTAGAGATCTGGGGGGAGTGCCAGATACGCAGTATTTT. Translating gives CSARDLGGVPDTQYF.

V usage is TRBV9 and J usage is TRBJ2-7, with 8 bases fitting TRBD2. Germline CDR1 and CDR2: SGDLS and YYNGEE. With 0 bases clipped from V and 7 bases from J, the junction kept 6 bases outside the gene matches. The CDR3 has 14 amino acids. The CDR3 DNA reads TGTGCCAGCAGCGTAGGGACTAGCAAGAAAGAGCAGTACTTC. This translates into CASSVGTSKKEQYF.

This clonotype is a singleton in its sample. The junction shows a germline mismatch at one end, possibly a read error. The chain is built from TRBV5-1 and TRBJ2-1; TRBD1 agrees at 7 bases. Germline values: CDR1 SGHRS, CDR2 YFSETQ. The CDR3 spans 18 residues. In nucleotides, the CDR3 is TGCGCCGGCAGCTGGGGACCCTCAGGGGGATTGTCCTACAATGAGCAGTTCTTC. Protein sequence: CAGSWGPSGGLSYNEQFF.

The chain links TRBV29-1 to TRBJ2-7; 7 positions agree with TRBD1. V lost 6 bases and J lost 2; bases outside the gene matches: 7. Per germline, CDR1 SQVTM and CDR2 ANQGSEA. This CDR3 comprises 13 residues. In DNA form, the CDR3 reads TGCAGCGTGGCCGACAGGGTGGCCTACGAGCAGTACTTC. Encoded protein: CSVADRVAYEQYF.

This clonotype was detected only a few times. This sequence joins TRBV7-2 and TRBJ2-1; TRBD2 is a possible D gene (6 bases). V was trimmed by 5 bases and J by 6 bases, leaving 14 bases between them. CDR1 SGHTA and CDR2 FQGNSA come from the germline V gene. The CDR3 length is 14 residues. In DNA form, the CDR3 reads TGTGCCAGCAGCCGCGGAGGGCCCGGCAATGAGCAGTTCTTC. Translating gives CASSRGGPGNEQFF.